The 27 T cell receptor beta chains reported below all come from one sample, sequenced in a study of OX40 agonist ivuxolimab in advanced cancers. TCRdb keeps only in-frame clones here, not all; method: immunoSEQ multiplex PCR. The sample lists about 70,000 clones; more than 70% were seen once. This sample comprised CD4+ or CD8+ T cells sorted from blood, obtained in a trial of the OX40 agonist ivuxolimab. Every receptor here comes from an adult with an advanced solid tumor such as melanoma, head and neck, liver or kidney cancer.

CDR3 bases: TGTGCCAGCAGCCCTTTCTTTTCCAATGAGCAGTTCTTC. Its translation is CASSPFFSNEQFF. The chain couples TRBV14 to TRBJ2-1; D gene unclear. V was cut by 4 bases and J by 6 bases, with 10 bases left in between. This CDR3 comprises 13 residues. Germline V CDR1 and CDR2: SGHDN, FVKESK.

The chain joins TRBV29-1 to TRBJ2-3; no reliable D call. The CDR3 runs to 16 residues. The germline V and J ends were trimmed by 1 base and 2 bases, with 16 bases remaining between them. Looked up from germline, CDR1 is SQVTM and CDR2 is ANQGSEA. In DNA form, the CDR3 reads TGCAGCGTTGAAGGGATGTCTGCCAGAAACACAGATACGCAGTATTTT. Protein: CSVEGMSARNTDTQYF.

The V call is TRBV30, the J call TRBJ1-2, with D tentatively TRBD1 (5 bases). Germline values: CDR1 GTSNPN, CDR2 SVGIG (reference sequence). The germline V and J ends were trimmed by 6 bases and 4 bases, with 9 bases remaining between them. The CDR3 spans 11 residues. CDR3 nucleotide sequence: TGTGCCTGTACAGGACTCTATGGCTACACCTTC. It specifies CACTGLYGYTF. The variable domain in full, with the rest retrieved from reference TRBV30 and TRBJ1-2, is SQTIHQWPATLVQPVGSPLSLECTVEGTSNPNLYWYRQAAGRGLQLLFYSVGIGQISSEVPQNLSASRPQDRQFILSSKKLLLSDSGFYLCACTGLYGYTFGSGTRLTVV.

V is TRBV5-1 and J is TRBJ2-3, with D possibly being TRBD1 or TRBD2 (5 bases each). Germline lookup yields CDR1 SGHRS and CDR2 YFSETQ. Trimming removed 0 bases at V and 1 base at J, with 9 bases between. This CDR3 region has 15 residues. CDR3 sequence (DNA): TGCGCCAGCAGCTTGGGGGGGTATCGCACAGATACGCAGTATTTT. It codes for CASSLGGYRTDTQYF. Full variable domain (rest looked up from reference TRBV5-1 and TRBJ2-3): KAGVTQTPRYLIKTRGQQVTLSCSPISGHRSVSWYQQTPGQGLQFLFEYFSETQRNKGNFPGRFSGRQFSNSRSEMNVSTLELGDSALYLCASSLGGYRTDTQYFGPGTRLTVL.

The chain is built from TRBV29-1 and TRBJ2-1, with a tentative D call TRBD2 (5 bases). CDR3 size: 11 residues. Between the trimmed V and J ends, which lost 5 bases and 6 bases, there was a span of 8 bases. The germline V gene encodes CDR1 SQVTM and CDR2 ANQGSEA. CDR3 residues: CSVIGGNEQFF. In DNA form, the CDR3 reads TGCAGCGTTATTGGAGGCAATGAGCAGTTCTTC.

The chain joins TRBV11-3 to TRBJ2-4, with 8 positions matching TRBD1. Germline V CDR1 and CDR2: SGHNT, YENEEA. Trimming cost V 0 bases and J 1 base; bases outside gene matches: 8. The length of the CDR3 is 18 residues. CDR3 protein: CASSLDLLRQGAKNIQYF. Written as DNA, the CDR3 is TGTGCCAGCAGCTTAGATCTGTTAAGACAGGGGGCCAAAAACATTCAGTACTTC.

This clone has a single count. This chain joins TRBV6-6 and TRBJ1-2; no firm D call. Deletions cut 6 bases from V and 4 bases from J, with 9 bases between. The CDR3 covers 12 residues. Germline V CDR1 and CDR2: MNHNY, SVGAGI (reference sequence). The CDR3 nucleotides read TGTGCCAGCAGGGCGAGTTCCTATGGCTACACCTTC. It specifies CASRASSYGYTF.

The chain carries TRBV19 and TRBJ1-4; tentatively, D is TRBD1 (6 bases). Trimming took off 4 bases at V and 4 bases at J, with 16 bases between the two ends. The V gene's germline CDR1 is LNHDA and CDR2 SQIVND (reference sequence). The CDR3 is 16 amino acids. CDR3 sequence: CASSRGPRDINEKLFF. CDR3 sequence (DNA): TGTGCCAGTAGTAGGGGGCCCCGGGACATTAATGAAAAACTGTTTTTT.

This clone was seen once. CDR3: CASSSTGTRRPGYTF. Here the CDR3 DNA reads TGTGCCAGCAGCTCCACCGGGACCCGGAGGCCCGGCTACACCTTC. The chain carries TRBV7-9 and TRBJ1-2; maybe TRBD1 (5 bases). From germline, CDR1 is SEHNR and CDR2 FQNEAQ (reference sequence). V shed 4 bases and J shed 8 bases, with 20 bases lying between them. CDR3 length: 15 amino acids. Complete variable domain (other parts from reference TRBV7-9 and TRBJ1-2): DTGVSQNPRHKITKRGQNVTFRCDPISEHNRLYWYRQTLGQGPEFLTYFQNEAQLEKSRLLSDRFSAERPKGSFSTLEIQRTEQGDSAMYLCASSSTGTRRPGYTFGSGTRLTVV.

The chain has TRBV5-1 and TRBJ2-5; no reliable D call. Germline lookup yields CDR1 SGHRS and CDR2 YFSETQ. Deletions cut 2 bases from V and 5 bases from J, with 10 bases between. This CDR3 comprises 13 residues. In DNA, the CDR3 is TGCGCCAGCAGCTTCATAGGACGGGAGACCCAGTACTTC. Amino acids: CASSFIGRETQYF. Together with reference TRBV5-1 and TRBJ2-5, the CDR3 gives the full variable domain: KAGVTQTPRYLIKTRGQQVTLSCSPISGHRSVSWYQQTPGQGLQFLFEYFSETQRNKGNFPGRFSGRQFSNSRSEMNVSTLELGDSALYLCASSFIGRETQYFGPGTRLLVL.

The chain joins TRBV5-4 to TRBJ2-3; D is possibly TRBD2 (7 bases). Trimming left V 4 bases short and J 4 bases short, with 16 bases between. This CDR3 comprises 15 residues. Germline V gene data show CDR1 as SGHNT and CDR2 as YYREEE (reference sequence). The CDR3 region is CASSPGGGEADTQYF. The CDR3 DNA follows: TGTGCCAGCAGCCCGGGGGGCGGAGAGGCAGATACGCAGTATTTT.

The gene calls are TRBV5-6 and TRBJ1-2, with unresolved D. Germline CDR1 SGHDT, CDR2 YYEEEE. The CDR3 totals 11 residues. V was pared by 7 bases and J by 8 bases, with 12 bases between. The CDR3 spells CASSIRGGYTF. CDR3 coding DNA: TGTGCCAGCTCTATTAGAGGAGGCTACACCTTC.

The DNA for the CDR3 is TGTGCCAGCAGCTCCCTCAATCAGCCCCAGCATTTT. Its translation: CASSSLNQPQHF. The rearrangement joins TRBV5-8 to TRBJ1-5; D is unresolved. V lost 3 bases to trimming and J lost 3 bases, with 4 bases between them. The CDR3 loop spans 12 amino acids. Germline V gene sequence: CDR1 SGHTS, CDR2 YDEGEE.

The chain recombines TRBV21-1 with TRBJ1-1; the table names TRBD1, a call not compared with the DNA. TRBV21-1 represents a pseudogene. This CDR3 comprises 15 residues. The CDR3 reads CASSKARKGDTEAFF. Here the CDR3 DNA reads TGTGCCAGCAGCAAAGCGAGGAAAGGGGACACTGAAGCTTTCTTT.

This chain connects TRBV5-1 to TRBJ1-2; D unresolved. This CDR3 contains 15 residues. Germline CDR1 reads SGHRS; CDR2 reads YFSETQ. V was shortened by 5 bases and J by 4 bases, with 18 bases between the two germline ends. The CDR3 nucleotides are TGCGCCAGCAGGACGTCGATCCTAGATTTCTATGGCTACACCTTC. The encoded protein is CASRTSILDFYGYTF.

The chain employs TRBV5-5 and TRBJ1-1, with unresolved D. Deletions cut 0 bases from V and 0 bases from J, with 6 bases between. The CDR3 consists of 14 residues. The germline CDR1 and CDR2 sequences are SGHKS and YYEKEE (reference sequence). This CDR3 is CASSLGHVNTEAFF. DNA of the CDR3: TGTGCCAGCAGCTTGGGTCACGTGAACACTGAAGCTTTCTTT.

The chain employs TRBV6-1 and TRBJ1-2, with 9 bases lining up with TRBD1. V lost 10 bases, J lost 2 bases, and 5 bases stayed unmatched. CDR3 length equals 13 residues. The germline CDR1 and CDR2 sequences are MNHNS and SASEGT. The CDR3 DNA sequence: TGTGCCACCTCGACAGGGGGGAACTATGGCTACACCTTC. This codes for CATSTGGNYGYTF.

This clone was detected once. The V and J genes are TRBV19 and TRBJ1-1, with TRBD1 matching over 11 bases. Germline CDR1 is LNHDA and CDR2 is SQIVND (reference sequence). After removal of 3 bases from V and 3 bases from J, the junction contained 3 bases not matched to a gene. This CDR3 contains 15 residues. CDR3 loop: CASSIGTGGDTEAFF. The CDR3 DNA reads TGTGCCAGTAGTATTGGGACAGGGGGAGACACTGAAGCTTTCTTT.

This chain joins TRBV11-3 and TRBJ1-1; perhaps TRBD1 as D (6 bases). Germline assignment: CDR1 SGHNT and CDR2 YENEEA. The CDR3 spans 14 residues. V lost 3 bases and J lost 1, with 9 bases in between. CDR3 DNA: TGTGCCAGCAGCTTGGGACACACGAACACTGAAGCTTTCTTT. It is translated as CASSLGHTNTEAFF.

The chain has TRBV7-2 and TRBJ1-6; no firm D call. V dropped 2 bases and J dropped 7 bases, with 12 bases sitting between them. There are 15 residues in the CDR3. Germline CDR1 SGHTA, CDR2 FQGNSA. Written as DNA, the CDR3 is TGTGCCAGCAGCTTAAGACGATCACCCAATTCACCCCTCCACTTT. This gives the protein CASSLRRSPNSPLHF. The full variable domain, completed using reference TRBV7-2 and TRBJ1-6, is GAGVSQSPSNKVTEKGKDVELRCDPISGHTALYWYRQSLGQGLEFLIYFQGNSAPDKSGLPSDRFSAERTGGSVSTLTIQRTQQEDSAVYLCASSLRRSPNSPLHFGNGTRLTVT.

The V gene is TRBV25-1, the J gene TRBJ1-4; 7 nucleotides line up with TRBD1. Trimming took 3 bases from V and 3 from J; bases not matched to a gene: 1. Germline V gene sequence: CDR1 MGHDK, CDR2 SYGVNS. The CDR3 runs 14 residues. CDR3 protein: CASSETGPNEKLFF. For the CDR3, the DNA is TGTGCCAGCAGTGAGACAGGGCCTAATGAAAAACTGTTTTTT.

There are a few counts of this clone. CDR3 sequence reads: CASRSAGTPGPYGYTF. CDR3 DNA: TGTGCCAGCAGATCAGCCGGGACACCGGGCCCCTATGGCTACACCTTC. The chain combines TRBV7-8 with TRBJ1-2, with a possible D match to TRBD1 (6 bases). The CDR3 spans 16 residues. Between the trimmed V and J ends, which lost 6 bases and 4 bases, there was a span of 21 bases. Germline V gives CDR1 SGHVS, CDR2 FQNEAQ.

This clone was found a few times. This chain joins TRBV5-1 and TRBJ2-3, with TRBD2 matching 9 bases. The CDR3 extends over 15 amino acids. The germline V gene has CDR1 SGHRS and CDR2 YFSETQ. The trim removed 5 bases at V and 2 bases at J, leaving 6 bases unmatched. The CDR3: CASRDTSGFTDTQYF. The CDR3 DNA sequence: TGCGCCAGCAGGGACACTAGCGGGTTCACAGATACGCAGTATTTT.

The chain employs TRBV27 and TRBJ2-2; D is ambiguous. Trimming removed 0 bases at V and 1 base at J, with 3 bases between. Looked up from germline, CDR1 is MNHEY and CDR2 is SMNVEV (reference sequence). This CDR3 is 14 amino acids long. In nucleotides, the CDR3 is TGTGCCAGCAGTTTATCCCAGAACACCGGGGAGCTGTTTTTT. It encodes CASSLSQNTGELFF.

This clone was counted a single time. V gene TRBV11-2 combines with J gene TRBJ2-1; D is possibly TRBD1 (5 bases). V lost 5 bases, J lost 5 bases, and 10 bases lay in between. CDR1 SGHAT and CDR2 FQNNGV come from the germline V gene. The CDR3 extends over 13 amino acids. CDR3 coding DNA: TGTGCCAGCAGCGTTTCACAGGACAATGAGCAGTTCTTC. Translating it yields CASSVSQDNEQFF.

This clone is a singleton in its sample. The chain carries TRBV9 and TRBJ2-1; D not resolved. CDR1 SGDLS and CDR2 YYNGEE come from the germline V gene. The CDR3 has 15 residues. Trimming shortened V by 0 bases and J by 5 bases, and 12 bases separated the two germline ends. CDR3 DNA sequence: TGTGCCAGCAGCGTAGCCCCGGACCTTCACAATGAGCAGTTCTTC. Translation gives CASSVAPDLHNEQFF.

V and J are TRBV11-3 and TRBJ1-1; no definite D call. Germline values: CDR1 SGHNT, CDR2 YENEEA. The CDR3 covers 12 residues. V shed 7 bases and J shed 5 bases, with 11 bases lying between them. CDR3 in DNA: TGTGCCAGCACCGAGGGAAGGACTGAAGCTTTCTTT. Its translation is CASTEGRTEAFF.